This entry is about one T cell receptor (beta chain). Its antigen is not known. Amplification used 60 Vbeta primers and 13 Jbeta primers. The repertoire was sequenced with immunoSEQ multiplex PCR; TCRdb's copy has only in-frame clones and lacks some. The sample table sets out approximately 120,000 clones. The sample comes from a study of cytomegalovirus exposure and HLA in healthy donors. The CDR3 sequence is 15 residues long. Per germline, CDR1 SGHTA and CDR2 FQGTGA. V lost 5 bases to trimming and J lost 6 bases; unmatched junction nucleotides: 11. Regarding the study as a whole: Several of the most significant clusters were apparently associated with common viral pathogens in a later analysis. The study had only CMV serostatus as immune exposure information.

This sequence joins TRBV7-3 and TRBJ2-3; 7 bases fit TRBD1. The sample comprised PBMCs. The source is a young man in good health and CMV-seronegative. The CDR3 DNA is TGTGCCAGCAGCGTACAGGGGCCTCCGGCCGATACGCAGTATTTT. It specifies CASSVQGPPADTQYF.